These T cell receptor beta chains were read from a single sample in a study of regulatory T cells in long-lasting Graves disease. TCRdb re-called the multiplex PCR reads with MiXCR, one entry per CDR3 protein. The table has roughly 490,000 distinct CDR3 sequences, 20% to 25% seen once. The sequences come from peripheral blood mononuclear cells (PBMCs), collected when the disease was refractory, from a patient treated with antithyroid drugs. These receptors all come from a female donor with Graves disease. Both conserved end residues are part of each CDR3. D genes are given only for firm matches. Some rows have no size entry. The others give once, few or many, or a class for an expanded clone.

V	J	D	size	DNA	CDR3
TRBV10-3	TRBJ1-1	-	-	TGTGCCATCAGTGGGGGAGCTGAAGCTTTCTTT	CAISGGAEAFF
TRBV28	TRBJ2-6	TRBD1	-	TGTGCCAGCAGCAGGACAGGGTGGGCACCCTGGTCGTTAGGGGCCAACGTCCTGACTTTC	CASSRTGWAPWSLGANVLTF
TRBV9	TRBJ2-1	TRBD2	-	TGTGCCAGCAGCGTACAGGCTAGCGGGAGGGTTCTGATTGAGCAGTTCTTC	CASSVQASGRVLIEQFF
TRBV7-6	TRBJ1-5	-	few	TGTGCCAGCAGCCGACAGAGCAATCAGCCCCAGCATTTT	CASSRQSNQPQHF
TRBV12-3/TRBV12-4	TRBJ2-2	TRBD1	-	TGTGCCAGCAGTCGGGACAGGGCCACGGGGGCCGGGGAGCTGTTTTTT	CASSRDRATGAGELFF
TRBV7-6	TRBJ2-7	TRBD2	many	TGTGCCAGCAGCTTGCGGCTAGCGGACTCAGCGATCTCCTACGAGCAGTACTTC	CASSLRLADSAISYEQYF
TRBV30	TRBJ2-1	-	-	TGTGCCTGGAGTGGGGAGTGGTACAATGAGCAGTTCTTC	CAWSGEWYNEQFF
TRBV12-3/TRBV12-4	TRBJ2-2	TRBD1	many	TGTGCCAGCAGCCGGGACAGGGGAACCGGGGAGCTGTTTTTT	CASSRDRGTGELFF
TRBV7-9	TRBJ2-2	-	-	TGTGCCAGCACCCGGAGGGGGCAGGGGGACACCGGGGAGCTGTTTTTT	CASTRRGQGDTGELFF
TRBV12-3/TRBV12-4	TRBJ2-7	-	many	TGTGCCAGCATGACTGGGGGCTCCTACGAGCAGTACTTC	CASMTGGSYEQYF
TRBV6-1	TRBJ1-5	-	-	TGTGCCAGCACGGGGGCAGGGAGGTCCAATCAGCCCCAGCATTTT	CASTGAGRSNQPQHF
TRBV6-2/TRBV6-3	TRBJ1-4	TRBD1	many	TGTGCCAGCAGTGGTCCGACCGGGGAGGGACAGGGGGCCGGTAATGAAAAACTGTTTTTT	CASSGPTGEGQGAGNEKLFF
TRBV28	TRBJ1-2	TRBD1	many	TGTGCCAGCAGGTCCCTCTCAGGGGGGAACTATGGCTACACCTTC	CASRSLSGGNYGYTF
TRBV11-2	TRBJ1-5	TRBD1	few	TGTGCCAGCAGTCGTTCCGGGACAGGGTACCAGCCCCAGCATTTT	CASSRSGTGYQPQHF
TRBV7-3	TRBJ2-5	TRBD2	-	TGTGCCAGCAGCGCCTGGAGCGGGAGGGCGGGGGAGACCCAGTACTTC	CASSAWSGRAGETQYF
TRBV9	TRBJ1-5	-	few	TGTGCCAGCAGCCGAGGGGTAGGCCATAGCAATCAGCCCCAGCATTTT	CASSRGVGHSNQPQHF
TRBV25-1	TRBJ1-2	-	few	TGTGCCAGCAGTGAAACGGTCAGGGAGGACTACACCTTC	CASSETVREDYTF